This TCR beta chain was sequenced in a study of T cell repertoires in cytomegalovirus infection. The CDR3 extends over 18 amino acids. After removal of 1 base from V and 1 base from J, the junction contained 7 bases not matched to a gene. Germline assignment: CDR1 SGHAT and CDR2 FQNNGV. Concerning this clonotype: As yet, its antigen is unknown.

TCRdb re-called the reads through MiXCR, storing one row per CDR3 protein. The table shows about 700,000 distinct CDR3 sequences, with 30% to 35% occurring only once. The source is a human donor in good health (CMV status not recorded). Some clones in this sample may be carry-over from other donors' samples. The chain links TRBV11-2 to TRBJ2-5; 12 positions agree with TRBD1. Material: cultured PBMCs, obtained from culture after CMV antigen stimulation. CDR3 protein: CASSLATWDRGLQETQYF. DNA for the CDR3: TGTGCCAGCAGCTTAGCCACCTGGGACAGGGGGCTCCAAGAGACCCAGTACTTC.